This T cell receptor beta chain is drawn from a study of blood T cells in healthy people across ages. For the second PCR, which ran for about 7 to 12 cycles, a sample-barcoded 5' primer and a J-beta primer mix were used. The yield of each sample was at least 2.5 million CDR3-containing paired-end reads. TCRdb recomputed calls from the 5' RACE reads with MiXCR, one row per CDR3 protein. This sample has 700,000 to 850,000 distinct CDR3 sequences, with around 36% found just once. Notes on this clonotype: Its antigen is not known.

Study observations and caveats: While age rose, TCR beta diversity per million T cells dropped in a roughly linear way. CMV status of donors was not determined, possibly confounding expanded clonotype changes. Comparison with aged donors showed that long-lived donors had more naive CD4+ cells and higher diversity.

Specimen: blood. The clonotype was recovered from a man aged 18 to 30 in good health.

This CDR3 reads CASSTMDGNTDTQYF. CDR3 nucleotide sequence: TGTGCCAGCAGTACTATGGACGGAAACACAGATACGCAGTATTTT. This sequence joins TRBV6-2 or TRBV6-3 and TRBJ2-3; D unclear. Trimming took off 5 bases at V and 2 bases at J, with 14 bases between the two ends. The length of the CDR3 is 15 residues. CDR1 and CDR2 (germline): MNHEY, SVGEGT.